These 17 T cell receptor beta chains originate from one sample sequenced in a study of blood T cell repertoires in COVID-19. The table came from immunoSEQ multiplex PCR; TCRdb's copy has only in-frame clones and leaves some out. The repertoire holds roughly 280,000 clones, with roughly nine tenths as singletons. Sequenced material: PBMCs or T cells enriched from blood (not recorded which). All receptors come from a woman aged 18-30 years who had recovered from COVID-19.

This clone was detected only a few times. The J gene is TRBJ2-5, the V gene TRBV28, with D maybe TRBD1 (8 bases). The CDR3 consists of 14 residues. With 6 bases removed from V and 6 bases from J, the gap between germline ends came to 17 bases. The germline gives CDR1 MDHEN, CDR2 SYDVKM. This chain's CDR3 is CASRPDRGLQTQYF. The CDR3 DNA reads TGTGCCAGCAGACCTGACAGGGGACTACAGACCCAGTACTTC.

The chain employs TRBV28 and TRBJ2-1; 10 bases fit TRBD2. This CDR3 spans 16 amino acids. V lost 3 bases to trimming and J lost 10 bases; unmatched junction nucleotides: 12. Germline-derived CDR1 and CDR2 are MDHEN and SYDVKM. The CDR3 spells CASSFDWPSGGGEQFF. The CDR3 DNA is TGTGCCAGCAGTTTCGATTGGCCTAGCGGGGGAGGGGAGCAGTTCTTC.

The chain recombines TRBV1 with TRBJ2-1; the table's D call TRBD2 went unverified against the DNA. TRBV1 is recorded as a pseudogene. The CDR3 contains 10 residues. DNA of the CDR3: TGCACCAGCAGACTAGCGGAGCAGTTCTTC. Its translation is CTSRLAEQFF.

The chain couples TRBV7-2 to TRBJ1-2; D might be TRBD1 (5 bases). Germline lookup yields CDR1 SGHTA and CDR2 FQGNSA. Trimming took 2 bases from V and 3 from J, leaving 13 bases between them. This CDR3 has 15 amino acids. The CDR3 bases are TGTGCCAGCAGCTTAATCAGGCAGGGCCACTATGGCTACACCTTC. Translated, it gives CASSLIRQGHYGYTF.

The chain is built from TRBV18 and TRBJ1-6, with D possibly being TRBD1 (5 bases). The V gene's germline CDR1 is KGHSH and CDR2 LQKENI. Trimming removed 4 bases from V and 4 bases from J, with 11 bases in between. The CDR3 length is 15 residues. This CDR3 reads CASSQRDLYNSPLHF. In DNA form, the CDR3 reads TGTGCCAGCTCACAGCGGGACCTTTATAATTCACCCCTCCACTTT.

The rearrangement joins TRBV28 to TRBJ1-1; the D gene is possibly TRBD1 (6 bases). Germline assignment: CDR1 MDHEN and CDR2 SYDVKM. Trimming took off 0 bases at V and 4 bases at J, with 12 bases between the two ends. The CDR3 contains 15 residues. The CDR3 reads CASSLWYRAGTEAFF. The CDR3 nucleotides are TGTGCCAGCAGTTTATGGTACAGGGCAGGCACTGAAGCTTTCTTT.

The chain carries TRBV28 and TRBJ1-3; D not resolved. The V gene's germline CDR1 is MDHEN and CDR2 SYDVKM. The CDR3 spans 14 residues. V lost 2 bases, J lost 4 bases, and 9 bases lay in between. CDR3 DNA: TGTGCCAGCAGTTTAAACAGTCTAGGAAACACCATATATTTT. Protein sequence: CASSLNSLGNTIYF.

The V call is TRBV5-1, the J call TRBJ2-2; the match to TRBD1 covers 8 bases. Germline V gives CDR1 SGHRS, CDR2 YFSETQ. The junction had 12 bases not matched to a gene; V was cut back by 3 bases and J by 5 bases. The CDR3 extends over 17 amino acids. CDR3 in amino acids: CASSYQRQGIGTGELFF. In DNA form, the CDR3 reads TGCGCCAGCAGCTACCAAAGACAGGGGATAGGAACCGGGGAGCTGTTTTTT.

The chain links TRBV6-5 to TRBJ1-4, with D possibly being TRBD1 (6 bases). Trimming took 6 bases from V and 7 from J, leaving 18 bases between them. The CDR3 has 15 residues. CDR1 is MNHEY and CDR2 is SVGAGI in the germline V gene. The CDR3 sequence: CASSIYRDRGEKLFF. In DNA form, the CDR3 reads TGTGCCAGCAGCATATACAGGGACCGGGGTGAAAAACTGTTTTTT.

This chain connects TRBV15 to TRBJ1-6; no reliable D call. Trimming stripped 3 bases from V and 3 bases from J, with 9 bases between. Germline V lookup: CDR1 LNHNV, CDR2 YYDKDF (reference sequence). CDR3 length equals 15 residues. The chain's CDR3 is CATSRNRDYNSPLHF. The DNA of the CDR3 is TGTGCCACCAGCAGGAACCGGGACTATAATTCACCCCTCCACTTT.

The CDR3 here is CASSLLNEQFF. For the CDR3, the DNA is TGTGCCAGCAGTTTACTTAATGAGCAGTTCTTC. This chain links TRBV28 with TRBJ2-1; D is unresolved. Per the germline V gene, CDR1 is MDHEN and CDR2 is SYDVKM. The CDR3 covers 11 residues. V gave up 2 bases and J gave up 7 bases, with 3 bases separating them.

The rearrangement joins TRBV5-1 to TRBJ1-1, with TRBD1 matching 10 bases. CDR3 size: 15 residues. The J segment lost 3 bases and the V segment lost 4 bases, leaving 6 bases of the junction unmatched. Per germline, CDR1 SGHRS and CDR2 YFSETQ. CDR3 in amino acids: CASSLGTGVDTEAFF. Written as DNA, the CDR3 is TGCGCCAGCAGCCTAGGGACAGGGGTGGACACTGAAGCTTTCTTT. Looking up the rest from reference TRBV5-1 and TRBJ1-1 gives the full variable domain: KAGVTQTPRYLIKTRGQQVTLSCSPISGHRSVSWYQQTPGQGLQFLFEYFSETQRNKGNFPGRFSGRQFSNSRSEMNVSTLELGDSALYLCASSLGTGVDTEAFFGQGTRLTVV.

This chain uses TRBV2 with TRBJ1-2; TRBD1 matches 7 bases. CDR1 and CDR2 from the germline V gene are SNHLY and FYNNEI. The CDR3 extends over 16 amino acids. With V trimmed by 1 base and J by 0 bases, 5 bases remained unmatched. This CDR3 reads CASSEGLGGSNYGYTF. The CDR3 nucleotides are TGTGCCAGCAGTGAAGGTTTAGGGGGCTCTAACTATGGCTACACCTTC. Combining the CDR3 with reference TRBV2 and TRBJ1-2 gives the whole variable domain EPEVTQTPSHQVTQMGQEVILRCVPISNHLYFYWYRQILGQKVEFLVSFYNNEISEKSEIFDDQFSVERPDGSNFTLKIRSTKLEDSAMYFCASSEGLGGSNYGYTFGSGTRLTVV.

This rearrangement joins TRBV3-1 (or the pseudogene TRBV3-2) to TRBJ2-1; 8 bases match TRBD2. There are 13 residues in the CDR3. CDR1 is LGHDT and CDR2 is YNNKEL in the germline V gene (reference sequence). The V and J ends lost 1 base and 13 bases, in that order; junction bases with no gene match: 6. CDR3 in DNA: TGTGCCAGCAGCCAAGGCCGGGGGGGCGCCCAGTTCTTC. Protein: CASSQGRGGAQFF.

The V call is TRBV27, the J call TRBJ2-3; D possibly corresponds to TRBD1 (6 bases). V was trimmed by 3 bases and J by 2 bases, leaving 9 bases between them. The CDR3 has 14 amino acids. Germline CDR1 reads MNHEY; CDR2 reads SMNVEV (reference sequence). The CDR3, as DNA: TGTGCCAGCAGTTTTTCAGGGGTCACAGATACGCAGTATTTT. Translation: CASSFSGVTDTQYF.

J is TRBJ2-5 and V is TRBV5-5; a weak D match, TRBD1 (5 bases). V lost 4 bases to trimming and J lost 3 bases, with 13 bases between them. The CDR3 consists of 14 residues. CDR1 is SGHKS, CDR2 YYEKEE, per germline (reference sequence). The CDR3 reads CASSLGWGEETQYF. The CDR3 DNA reads as TGTGCCAGCAGCCTCGGTTGGGGCGAAGAGACCCAGTACTTC.

The V gene is TRBV6-5, the J gene TRBJ1-1; D may be TRBD1 (6 bases). V was shortened by 1 base and J by 5 bases, with 8 bases between the two germline ends. The CDR3 has 13 amino acids. The germline CDR1 and CDR2 sequences are MNHEY and SVGAGI. The CDR3 bases are TGTGCCAGCAGTTACTATAGGGGGACTGAAGCTTTCTTT. Encoded protein: CASSYYRGTEAFF.